In this sample, the clone carrying this T cell receptor beta chain turned up once. What it binds is not known. The data belong to a study of siplizumab effects on memory and regulatory T cells. Study-wide results and caveats: No naive or memory phenotype could be assigned to roughly 75-95% of proliferating clones. The study found that mappable alloreactive CD4+ clones averaged around 69% Treg-derived with siplizumab and approximately 27% in controls. Major contributors to the alloresponse seemed to be naive T cells, which also appeared more diverse than memory cells. A significant reduction in alloreactive sequences traceable to unstimulated CD4+ memory cells was produced by siplizumab.

Libraries were prepared by immunoSEQ multiplex PCR; TCRdb keeps only in-frame clonotypes and omits some of them. The sample has fewer than 80,000 clones, 93% seen once. This TCR derives from a human donor in good health. Source material: CD8+ T cells sorted from blood.

In nucleotides, the CDR3 is TGTGCCAGCAGCCCTACCACAGGGGACTATGGCTACACCTTC. This codes for CASSPTTGDYGYTF. This sequence joins TRBV5-4 and TRBJ1-2, with 7 positions matching TRBD1. The CDR3 sequence is 14 residues long. Trimming at V came to 4 bases and at J to 3 bases, leaving 6 bases not matched to a gene. CDR1 SGHNT and CDR2 YYREEE come from the germline V gene (reference sequence).